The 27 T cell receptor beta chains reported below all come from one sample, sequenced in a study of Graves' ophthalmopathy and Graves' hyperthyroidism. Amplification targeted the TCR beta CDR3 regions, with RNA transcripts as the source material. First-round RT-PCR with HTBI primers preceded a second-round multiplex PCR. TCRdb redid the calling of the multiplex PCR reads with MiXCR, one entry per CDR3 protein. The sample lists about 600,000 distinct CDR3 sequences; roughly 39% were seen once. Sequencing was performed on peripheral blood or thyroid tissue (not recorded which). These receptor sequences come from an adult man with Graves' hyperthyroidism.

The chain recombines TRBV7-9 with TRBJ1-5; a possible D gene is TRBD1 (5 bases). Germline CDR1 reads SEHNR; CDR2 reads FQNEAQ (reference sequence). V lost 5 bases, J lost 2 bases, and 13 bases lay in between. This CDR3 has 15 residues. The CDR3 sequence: CASSRHGTGNQPQHF. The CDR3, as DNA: TGTGCCAGCAGCCGGCACGGGACGGGCAATCAGCCCCAGCATTTT.

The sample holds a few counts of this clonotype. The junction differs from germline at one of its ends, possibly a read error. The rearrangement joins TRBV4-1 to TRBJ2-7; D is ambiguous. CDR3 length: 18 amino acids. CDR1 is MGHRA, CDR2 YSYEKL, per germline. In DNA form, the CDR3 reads TGTGCCAGCAGCCAAGGTGACCTCGGACGGGCTTTCGGCTACGAGCAGTACTTC. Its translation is CASSQGDLGRAFGYEQYF.

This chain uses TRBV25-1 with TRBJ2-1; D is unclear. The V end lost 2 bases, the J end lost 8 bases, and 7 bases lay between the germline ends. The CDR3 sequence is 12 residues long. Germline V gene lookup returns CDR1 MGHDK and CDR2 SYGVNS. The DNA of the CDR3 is TGTGCCAGCAGTGAAGGAGCCCATGAGCAGTTCTTC. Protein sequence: CASSEGAHEQFF. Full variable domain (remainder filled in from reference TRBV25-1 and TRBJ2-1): EADIYQTPRYLVIGTGKKITLECSQTMGHDKMYWYQQDPGMELHLIHYSYGVNSTEKGDLSSESTVSRIRTEHFPLTLESARPSHTSQYLCASSEGAHEQFFGPGTRLTVL.

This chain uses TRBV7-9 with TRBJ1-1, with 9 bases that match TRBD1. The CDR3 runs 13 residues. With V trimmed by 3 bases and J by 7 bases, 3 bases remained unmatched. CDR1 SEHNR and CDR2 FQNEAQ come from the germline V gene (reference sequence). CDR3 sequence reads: CASSFQGQGEAFF. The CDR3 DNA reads TGTGCCAGCAGCTTCCAGGGACAGGGTGAAGCTTTCTTT.

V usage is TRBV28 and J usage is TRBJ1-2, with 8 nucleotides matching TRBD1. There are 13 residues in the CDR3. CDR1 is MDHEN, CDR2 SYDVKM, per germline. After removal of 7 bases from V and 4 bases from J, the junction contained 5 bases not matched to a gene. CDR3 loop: CASKTGQVYGYTF. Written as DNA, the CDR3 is TGTGCCAGCAAGACGGGACAGGTCTATGGCTACACCTTC.

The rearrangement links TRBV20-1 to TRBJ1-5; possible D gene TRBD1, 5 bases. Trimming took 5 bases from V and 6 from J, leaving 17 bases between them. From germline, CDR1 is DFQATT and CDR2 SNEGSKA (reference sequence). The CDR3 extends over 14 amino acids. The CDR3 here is CSALDTGGGQPQHF. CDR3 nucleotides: TGCAGTGCTCTCGATACCGGCGGGGGTCAGCCCCAGCATTTT.

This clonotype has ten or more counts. CDR3 protein: CASSELGGNQPQHF. DNA of the CDR3: TGTGCCAGCAGTGAACTGGGGGGAAATCAGCCCCAGCATTTT. The V and J genes are TRBV2 and TRBJ1-5, with a possible D match to TRBD1 (5 bases). The CDR3 has 14 residues. CDR1 is SNHLY, CDR2 FYNNEI, per germline. V was shortened by 2 bases and J by 4 bases, with 9 bases between the two germline ends.

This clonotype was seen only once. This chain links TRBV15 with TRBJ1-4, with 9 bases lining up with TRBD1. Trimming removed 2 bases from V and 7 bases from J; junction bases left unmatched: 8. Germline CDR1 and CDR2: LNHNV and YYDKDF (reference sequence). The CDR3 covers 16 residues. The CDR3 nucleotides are TGTGCCACCAGCAGACTAGCGGGACAGGGTGGTGAAAAACTGTTTTTT. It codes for CATSRLAGQGGEKLFF.

The CDR3 bases are TGTGCCAGCAGCTCTAGACAGCAGTCCGCCTACGAGCAGTACTTC. Translated, it gives CASSSRQQSAYEQYF. The chain carries TRBV7-9 and TRBJ2-7, with D perhaps TRBD1 (5 bases). The germline gives CDR1 SEHNR, CDR2 FQNEAQ (reference sequence). This CDR3 has 15 residues. Deletions cut 4 bases from V and 2 bases from J, with 15 bases between.

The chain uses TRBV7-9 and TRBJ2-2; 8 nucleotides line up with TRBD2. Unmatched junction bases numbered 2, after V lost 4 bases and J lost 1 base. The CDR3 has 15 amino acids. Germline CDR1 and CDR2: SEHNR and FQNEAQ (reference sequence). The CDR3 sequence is CASSSLAGNTGELFF. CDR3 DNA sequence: TGTGCCAGCAGCTCTCTAGCGGGGAACACCGGGGAGCTGTTTTTT.

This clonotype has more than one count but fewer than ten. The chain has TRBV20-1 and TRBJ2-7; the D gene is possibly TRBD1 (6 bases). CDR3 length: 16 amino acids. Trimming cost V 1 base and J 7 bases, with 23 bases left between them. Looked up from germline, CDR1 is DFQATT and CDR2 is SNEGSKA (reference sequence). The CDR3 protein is CSARVPRGRTQGEQYF. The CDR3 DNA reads TGCAGTGCTAGAGTACCTCGTGGGCGAACCCAGGGGGAGCAGTACTTC.

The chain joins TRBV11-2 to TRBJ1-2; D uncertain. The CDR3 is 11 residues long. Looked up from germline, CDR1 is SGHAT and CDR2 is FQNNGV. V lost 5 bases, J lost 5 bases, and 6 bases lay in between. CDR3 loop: CASSHLYGYTF. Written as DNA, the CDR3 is TGTGCCAGCAGCCACCTGTATGGCTACACCTTC.

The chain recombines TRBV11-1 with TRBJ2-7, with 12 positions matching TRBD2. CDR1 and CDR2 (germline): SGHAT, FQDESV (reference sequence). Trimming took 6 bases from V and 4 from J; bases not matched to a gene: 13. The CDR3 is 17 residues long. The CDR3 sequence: CASSPVRLAGASYEQYF. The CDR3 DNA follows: TGTGCCAGCAGTCCCGTCCGACTAGCGGGAGCCTCATACGAGCAGTACTTC.

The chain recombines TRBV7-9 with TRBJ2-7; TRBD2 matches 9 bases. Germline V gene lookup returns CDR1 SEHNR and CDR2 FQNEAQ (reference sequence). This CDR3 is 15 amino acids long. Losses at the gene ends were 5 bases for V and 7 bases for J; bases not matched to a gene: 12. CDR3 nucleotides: TGTGCCAGCAGCCCCGCTAGCGGGATTGGCGGGGAGCAGTACTTC. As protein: CASSPASGIGGEQYF.

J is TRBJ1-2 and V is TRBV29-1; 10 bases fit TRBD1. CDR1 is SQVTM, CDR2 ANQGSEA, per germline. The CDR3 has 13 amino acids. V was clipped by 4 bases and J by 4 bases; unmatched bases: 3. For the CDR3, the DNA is TGCAGCGTTGTCCGGGACAGGGGCTATGGCTACACCTTC. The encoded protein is CSVVRDRGYGYTF. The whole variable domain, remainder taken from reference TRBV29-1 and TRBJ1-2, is SAVISQKPSRDICQRGTSLTIQCQVDSQVTMMFWYRQQPGQSLTLIATANQGSEATYESGFVIDKFPISRPNLTFSTLTVSNMSPEDSSIYLCSVVRDRGYGYTFGSGTRLTVV.

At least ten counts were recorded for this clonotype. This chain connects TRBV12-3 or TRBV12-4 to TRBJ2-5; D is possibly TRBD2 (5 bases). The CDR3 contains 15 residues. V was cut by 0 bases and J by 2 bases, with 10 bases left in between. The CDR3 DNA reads TGTGCCAGCAGTTTAGCTTCGGGGTTACAAGAGACCCAGTACTTC. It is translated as CASSLASGLQETQYF.

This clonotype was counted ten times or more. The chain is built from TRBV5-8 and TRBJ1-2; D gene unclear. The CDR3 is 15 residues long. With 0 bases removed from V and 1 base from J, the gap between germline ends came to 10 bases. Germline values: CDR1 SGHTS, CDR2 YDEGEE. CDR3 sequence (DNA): TGTGCCAGCAGCTTGGATTCCGGGGTTAACTATGGCTACACCTTC. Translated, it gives CASSLDSGVNYGYTF.

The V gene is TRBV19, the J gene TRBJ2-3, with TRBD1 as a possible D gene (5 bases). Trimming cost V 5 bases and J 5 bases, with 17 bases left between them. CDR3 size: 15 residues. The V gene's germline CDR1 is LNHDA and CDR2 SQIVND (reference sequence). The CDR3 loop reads CASSATGPAGDTQYF. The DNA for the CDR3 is TGTGCCAGTAGTGCTACAGGCCCCGCCGGAGATACGCAGTATTTT.

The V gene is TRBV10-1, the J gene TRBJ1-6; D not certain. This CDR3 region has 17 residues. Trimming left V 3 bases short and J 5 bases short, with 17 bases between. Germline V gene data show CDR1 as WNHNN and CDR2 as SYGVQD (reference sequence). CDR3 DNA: TGCGCCAGCAGTGATGTCGTACGTGGGCAGGATAATTCACCCCTCCACTTT. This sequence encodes CASSDVVRGQDNSPLHF.

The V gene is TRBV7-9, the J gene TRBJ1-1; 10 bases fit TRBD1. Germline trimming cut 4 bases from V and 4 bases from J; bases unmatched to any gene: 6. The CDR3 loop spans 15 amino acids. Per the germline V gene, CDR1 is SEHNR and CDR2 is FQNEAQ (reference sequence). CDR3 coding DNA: TGTGCCAGCAGCTCTATGGACAGGGGGAGCACTGAAGCTTTCTTT. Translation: CASSSMDRGSTEAFF.

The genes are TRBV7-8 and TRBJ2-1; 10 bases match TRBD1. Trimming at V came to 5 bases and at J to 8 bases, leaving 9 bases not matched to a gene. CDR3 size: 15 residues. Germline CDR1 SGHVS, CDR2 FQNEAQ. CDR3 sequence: CASSPRDRGIYEQFF. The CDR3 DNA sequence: TGTGCCAGCAGCCCCCGGGACAGGGGTATCTATGAGCAGTTCTTC.

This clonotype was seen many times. The CDR3 here is CASSRGGGGYTF. For the CDR3, the DNA is TGTGCCAGCAGCCGGGGAGGTGGTGGCTACACCTTC. The chain is built from TRBV7-9 and TRBJ1-2; D gene ambiguous. Germline CDR1 SEHNR, CDR2 FQNEAQ (reference sequence). Trimming left V 5 bases short and J 7 bases short, with 11 bases between. The CDR3 is 12 residues long.

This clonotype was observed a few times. The CDR3 loop reads CAISLTGNEQFF. CDR3 nucleotides: TGTGCCATCAGCCTTACAGGGAATGAGCAGTTCTTC. V gene TRBV10-3 combines with J gene TRBJ2-7; D perhaps matches TRBD1 (6 bases). The last part of the DNA fits TRBJ2-1 better; the J call may be wrong. The length of the CDR3 is 12 residues. Germline loops: CDR1 ENHRY, CDR2 SYGVKD.

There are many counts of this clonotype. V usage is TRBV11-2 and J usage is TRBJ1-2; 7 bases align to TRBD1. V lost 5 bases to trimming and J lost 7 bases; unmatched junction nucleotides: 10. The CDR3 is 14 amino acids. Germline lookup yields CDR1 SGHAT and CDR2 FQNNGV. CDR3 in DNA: TGTGCCAGCAGCCTGGGACAGATTACAACTGGCTACACCTTC. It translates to CASSLGQITTGYTF.

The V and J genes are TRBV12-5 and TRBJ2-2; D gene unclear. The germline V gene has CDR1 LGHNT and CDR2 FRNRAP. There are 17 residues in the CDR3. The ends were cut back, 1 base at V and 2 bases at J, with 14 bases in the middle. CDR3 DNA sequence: TGTGCTAGTGGTTTGGGGCCCCACGTCGATAACACCGGGGAGCTGTTTTTT. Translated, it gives CASGLGPHVDNTGELFF.

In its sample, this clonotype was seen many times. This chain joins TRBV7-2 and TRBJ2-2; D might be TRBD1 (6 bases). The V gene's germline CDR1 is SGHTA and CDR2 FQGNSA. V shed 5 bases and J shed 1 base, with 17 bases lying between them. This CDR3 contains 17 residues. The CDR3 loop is CASSQKTGRGNTGELFF. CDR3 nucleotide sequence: TGTGCCAGCAGCCAAAAGACGGGCAGGGGGAACACCGGGGAGCTGTTTTTT.

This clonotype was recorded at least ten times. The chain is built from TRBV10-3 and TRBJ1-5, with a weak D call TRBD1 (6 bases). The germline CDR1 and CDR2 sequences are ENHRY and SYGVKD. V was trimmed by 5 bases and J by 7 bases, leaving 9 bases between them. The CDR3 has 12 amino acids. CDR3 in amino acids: CAISTQGQPQHF. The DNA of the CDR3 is TGTGCCATCAGTACACAGGGCCAGCCCCAGCATTTT.